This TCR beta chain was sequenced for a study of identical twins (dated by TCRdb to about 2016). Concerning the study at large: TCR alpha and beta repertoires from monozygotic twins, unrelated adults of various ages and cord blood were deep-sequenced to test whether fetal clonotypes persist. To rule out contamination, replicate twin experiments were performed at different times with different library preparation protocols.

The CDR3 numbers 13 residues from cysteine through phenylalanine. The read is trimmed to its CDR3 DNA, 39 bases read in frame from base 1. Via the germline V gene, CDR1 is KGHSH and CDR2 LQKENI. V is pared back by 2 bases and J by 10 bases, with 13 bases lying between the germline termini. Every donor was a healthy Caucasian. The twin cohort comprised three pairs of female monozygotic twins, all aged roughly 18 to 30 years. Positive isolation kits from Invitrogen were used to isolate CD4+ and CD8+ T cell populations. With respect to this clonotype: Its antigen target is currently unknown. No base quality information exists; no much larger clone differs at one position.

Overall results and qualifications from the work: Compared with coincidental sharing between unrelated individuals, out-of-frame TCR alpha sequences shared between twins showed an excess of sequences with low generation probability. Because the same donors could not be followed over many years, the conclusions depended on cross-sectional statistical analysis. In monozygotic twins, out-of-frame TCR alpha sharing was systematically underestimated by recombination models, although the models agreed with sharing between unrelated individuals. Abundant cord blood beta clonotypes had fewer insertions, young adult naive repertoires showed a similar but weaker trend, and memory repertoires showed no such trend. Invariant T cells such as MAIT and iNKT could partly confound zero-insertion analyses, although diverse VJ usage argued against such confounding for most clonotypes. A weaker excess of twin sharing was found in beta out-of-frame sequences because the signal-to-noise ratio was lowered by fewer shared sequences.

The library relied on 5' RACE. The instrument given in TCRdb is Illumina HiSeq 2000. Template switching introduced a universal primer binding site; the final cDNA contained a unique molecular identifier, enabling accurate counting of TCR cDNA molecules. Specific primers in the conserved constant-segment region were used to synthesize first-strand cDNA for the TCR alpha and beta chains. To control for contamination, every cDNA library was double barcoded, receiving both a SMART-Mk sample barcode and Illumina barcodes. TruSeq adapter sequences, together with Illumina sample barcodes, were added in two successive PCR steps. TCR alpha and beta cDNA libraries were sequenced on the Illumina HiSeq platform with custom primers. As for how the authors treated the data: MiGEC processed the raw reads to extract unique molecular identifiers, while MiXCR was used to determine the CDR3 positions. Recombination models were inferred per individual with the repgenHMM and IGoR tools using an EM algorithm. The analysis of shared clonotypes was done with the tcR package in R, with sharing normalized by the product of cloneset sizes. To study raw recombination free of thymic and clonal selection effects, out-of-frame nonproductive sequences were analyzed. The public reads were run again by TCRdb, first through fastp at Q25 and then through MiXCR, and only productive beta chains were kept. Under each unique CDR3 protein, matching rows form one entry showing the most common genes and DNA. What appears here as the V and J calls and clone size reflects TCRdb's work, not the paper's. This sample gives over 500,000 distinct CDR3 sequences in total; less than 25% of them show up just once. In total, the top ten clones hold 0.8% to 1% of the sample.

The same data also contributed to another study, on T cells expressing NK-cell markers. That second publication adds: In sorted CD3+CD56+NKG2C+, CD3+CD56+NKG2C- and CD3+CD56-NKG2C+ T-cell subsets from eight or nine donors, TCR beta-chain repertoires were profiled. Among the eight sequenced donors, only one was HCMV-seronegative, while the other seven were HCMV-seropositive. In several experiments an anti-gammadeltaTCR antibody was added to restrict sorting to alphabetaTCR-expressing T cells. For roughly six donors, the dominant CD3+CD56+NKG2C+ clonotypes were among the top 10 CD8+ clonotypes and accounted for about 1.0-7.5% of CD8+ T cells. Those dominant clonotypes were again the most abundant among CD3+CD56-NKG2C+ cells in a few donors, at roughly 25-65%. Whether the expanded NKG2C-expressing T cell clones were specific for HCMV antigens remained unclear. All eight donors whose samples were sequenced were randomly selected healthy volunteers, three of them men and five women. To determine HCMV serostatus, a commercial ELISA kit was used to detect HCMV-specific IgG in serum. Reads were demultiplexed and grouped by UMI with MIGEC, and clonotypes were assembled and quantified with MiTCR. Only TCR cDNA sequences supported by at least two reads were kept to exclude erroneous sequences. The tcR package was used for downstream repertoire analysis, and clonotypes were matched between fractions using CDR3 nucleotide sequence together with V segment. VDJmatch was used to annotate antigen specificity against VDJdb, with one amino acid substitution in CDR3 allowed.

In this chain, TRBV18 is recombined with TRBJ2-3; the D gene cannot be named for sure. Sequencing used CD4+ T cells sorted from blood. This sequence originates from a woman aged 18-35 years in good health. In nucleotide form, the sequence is TGTGCCAGCTCACCATTAGGGCAGGATGCGCAGTATTTT. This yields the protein CASSPLGQDAQYF.